Each of the 32 T cell receptor gamma chains below was sequenced from the same sample in a study of γδ T cells in repeated Plasmodium falciparum infection. TCRdb ran CATT on the multiplex PCR reads. The repertoire holds about 30,000 gamma-chain clones, with more than 1.4% as singletons. Gammadelta T cells were flow-sorted from PBMC into Vgamma9/Vdelta2+ and Vdelta2-negative populations for bulk analysis. The sequencing sample was made of gamma-delta T cells from blood. These TCRs come from a pool of human donors (malaria-infected and uninfected, not separated).

This clone was recorded a few times. The protein that TCRdb holds for this DNA derives from a much larger clone and differs from the translated DNA at residue 16, which likely indicates a read error; the protein shown here is translated from the DNA. Other DNA sequences of this sample code for an identical CDR3. No call exists for the J gene, whereas the V gene is TRGV9. Germline V gene sequence: CDR1 GITISATS, CDR2 ISYDGTV (reference sequence). This CDR3 contains 18 residues. The CDR3: CALWDQGAFGLGKKIMVF. CDR3 coding DNA: TGTGCCTTGTGGGACCAGGGCGCTTTTGGGTTGGGCAAAAAAATCATGGTATTT.

The table lists this clone with many counts. With a far larger clone one base away, a read error is the likely cause. The same CDR3 is also encoded by other DNA sequences in this sample. The chain couples TRGV9 to TRGJ1 or TRGJ2. The CDR3 runs to 12 residues. CDR1 is GITISATS, CDR2 ISYDGTV, per germline (reference sequence). For the CDR3, the DNA is TGTGCCCTGTGGGAGGTGCGGTATAAGAAACTCTTT. It is translated as CALWEVRYKKLF.

As to this clone: A far bigger clonotype differs at one base, so this is likely a read error. This specimen includes other DNA sequences encoding the same CDR3. The V call is TRGV9, the J call TRGJP. The J gene, not given by TCRdb, was assigned here from a germline match of the nucleotide sequence. The junction had 7 bases not matched to a gene; V was cut back by 3 bases and J by 5 bases. The CDR3 is made up of 17 amino acids. From germline, CDR1 is GITISATS and CDR2 ISYDGTV (reference sequence). The CDR3 nucleotides read TGTGCCTTGTGGGAGCCTAGGGAAGAGTTGGGCAAAAAAATCAAGGTATTT. It specifies CALWEPREELGKKIKVF.

This clone came up a few times. TCRdb's entry gives the protein of a much larger clone, which mismatches this DNA's translation at residue 8, likely from a read error; the protein reported here is translated from the DNA. This chain connects TRGV3 to TRGJ1 or TRGJ2. The germline V gene has CDR1 VTNTFY and CDR2 YDVSTARD (reference sequence). The CDR3 runs 13 residues. CDR3 in amino acids: CATWDRVTGKKLF. The CDR3 nucleotides read TGTGCCACCTGGGACAGGGTTACTGGGAAGAAGCTCTTT.

Regarding this clone: A far more abundant clone sits one base away, making this likely a read error. This CDR3 is also generated by other DNA sequences in the sample. The rearrangement links TRGV3 to TRGJ1 or TRGJ2. The J gene, not given by TCRdb, was assigned here from a germline match of the nucleotide sequence. Unmatched junction bases numbered 9, after V lost 0 bases and J lost 7 bases. CDR3 length: 14 amino acids. Germline lookup yields CDR1 VTNTFY and CDR2 YDVSTARD (reference sequence). CDR3 residues: CATWDRREGYKKLF. The CDR3 DNA is TGTGCCACCTGGGACAGGCGGGAGGGGTATAAGAAACTCTTT.

This clone has a count of ten or more. TCRdb assigns this DNA the protein of a much larger clone, which departs from its translation at residue 6; this likely reflects a read error, and the protein shown comes from translating the DNA. This chain joins TRGV3 and TRGJ1 or TRGJ2. The J gene was not available in TCRdb and was assigned here by matching the DNA to germline segments. CDR3 length equals 10 residues. The germline V gene has CDR1 VTNTFY and CDR2 YDVSTARD (reference sequence). The V gene end was trimmed by 3 bases and the J gene end by 10 bases; junction bases not matched to a gene: 3. The CDR3 here is CATWDRKKLF. DNA of the CDR3: TGTGCCACCTGGGACCGCAAGAAACTCTTT.

This clone showed up many times. This probably arose from a read error, given a far larger clone one base away. This same CDR3 is encoded by further DNA sequences in the sample. J is TRGJ1 or TRGJ2 and V is TRGV9. The J gene, left out of TCRdb, was set here by checking the DNA against germline. Per the germline V gene, CDR1 is GITISATS and CDR2 is ISYDGTV (reference sequence). This CDR3 has 17 residues. This CDR3 reads CALWEPTTPWNYYKKLF. The CDR3 coding sequence is TGCGCCTTGTGGGAGCCAACAACCCCCTGGAATTATTATAAGAAACTCTTT.

This clone has at least ten counts. This chain uses TRGV4 with TRGJ1 or TRGJ2. The CDR3 covers 15 residues. Germline lookup yields CDR1 EGSTGY and CDR2 YDSYTSSV. With V trimmed by 0 bases and J by 1 base, 6 bases remained unmatched. CDR3 in DNA: TGTGCCACCTGGGATGGGCGGAGAAATTATTATAAGAAACTCTTT. This encodes CATWDGRRNYYKKLF.

This clone has at least ten counts. This is likely an artifact of a read error, given a far larger clone one base away. The same CDR3 is also encoded by other DNA sequences in this sample. The chain recombines TRGV9 with TRGJP. Here the J gene came from matching the DNA to germline, since TCRdb omits it. Per germline, CDR1 GITISATS and CDR2 ISYDGTV (reference sequence). The CDR3 length is 15 residues. CDR3 in amino acids: CALWEVLLGKKIKVF. CDR3 coding DNA: TGTGCCTTGTGGGAGGTGTTGTTGGGCAAGAAAATCAAGGTATTT.

This clone was recorded many times. This clone may be a read error of a much larger clone one base away. This chain links TRGV4 with TRGJ1 or TRGJ2. J lost 5 bases, V lost 0 bases, and 13 bases had no gene match. This CDR3 has 16 amino acids. Per the germline V gene, CDR1 is EGSTGY and CDR2 is YDSYTSSV. CDR3 in amino acids: CATWDGPRLWDYKKLF. In DNA, the CDR3 is TGTGCCACCTGGGATGGGCCCCGCCTTTGGGATTATAAGAAACTCTTT.

For this clone: This DNA's translation differs at residue 4 from TCRdb's protein, which comes from a much larger clone; a read error is likely, and the protein shown is translated from the DNA. This chain uses TRGV9 with TRGJP. The J gene was missing in TCRdb and was found by matching the end of the DNA to germline. Germline V gene data show CDR1 as GITISATS and CDR2 as ISYDGTV (reference sequence). The CDR3 runs 17 residues. The CDR3 DNA follows: TGTGCCTTGGGGGAGGCTACTTTAGAGTTGGGCAAAAAAATCAAGGTATTT. It specifies CALGEATLELGKKIKVF.

Worth noting for this clone: The amino acid sequence in TCRdb belongs to a much larger clone and departs from this DNA's translation at residue 8, likely a sequencing read error; the sequence shown is translated from the DNA. J is TRGJP2 and V is TRGV2. TCRdb lists no J gene, so it was determined here by aligning the DNA to germline. The ends lost 2 bases at V and 10 bases at J; junction bases unmatched: 7. The CDR3 is 13 residues long. Germline CDR1 and CDR2: EGSNGY and YDSYNSKV. CDR3 DNA sequence: TGTGCCACCTGGGACGAAGCGGTTTGGATCAAGACGTTT. It specifies CATWDEAVWIKTF.

Concerning this clone: With only one base between it and a far larger clone, this is likely a read error. Other DNA sequences in this sample translate to the same CDR3. No J gene was named, though the V gene is TRGV5. Germline V CDR1 and CDR2: VINAFY, YDVSNSKD. The CDR3 sequence is 13 residues long. CDR3 region: CATWDRPPTKKLF. In DNA, the CDR3 is TGTGCCACCTGGGACAGGCCCCCTACTAAGAAGCTCTTT.

Only a few counts were recorded for this clone. This probably arose from a read error, given a far larger clone one base away. The rearrangement links TRGV4 to TRGJ1 or TRGJ2. TCRdb is silent on the J gene; assignment here came from matching the DNA to germline. The V and J ends lost 5 bases and 4 bases, in that order; junction bases with no gene match: 11. Germline V CDR1 and CDR2: EGSTGY, YDSYTSSV. There are 14 residues in the CDR3. The CDR3 reads CATWVRRGYYKKLF. The CDR3 DNA sequence: TGTGCCACCTGGGTCCGCAGAGGCTATTATAAGAAACTCTTT.

This clone was counted between two and nine times. A far larger clone is just one base off, so this is likely a read error. The same CDR3 also results from other DNA sequences found in this sample. The chain links TRGV9 to TRGJ1 or TRGJ2. The J gene comes from matching the DNA to germline here; TCRdb lacks it. The V gene end was trimmed by 0 bases and the J gene end by 7 bases; junction bases not matched to a gene: 6. The CDR3 totals 13 residues. Germline CDR1 and CDR2: GITISATS and ISYDGTV (reference sequence). The CDR3 loop reads CALWEVGAYKKLF. The CDR3, as DNA: TGTGCCTTGTGGGAGGTGGGGGCCTATAAGAAACTCTTT.

This clone was counted only a few times. A far larger clone lies a single base away; this is likely a read error. The sample has other DNA sequences that encode this CDR3 too. The J gene is TRGJP, the V gene TRGV9. The CDR3 spans 17 residues. Germline loops: CDR1 GITISATS, CDR2 ISYDGTV (reference sequence). The CDR3 loop reads CALWEVRAGGGKKIKVF. In DNA form, the CDR3 reads TGTGCCTTGTGGGAGGTCCGGGCAGGTGGGGGCAAAAAAATCAAGGTATTC.

Ten or more counts support this clone. The protein given by TCRdb reflects a much larger clone and differs at residue 3 from this DNA's translation, likely from a read error; the protein shown is the DNA's translation. The chain has TRGV9 and TRGJP. The CDR3 extends over 15 amino acids. Germline V lookup: CDR1 GITISATS, CDR2 ISYDGTV (reference sequence). The CDR3 nucleotides read TGTGCCATGTGGGGAGCGGAGTTGGGCAAAAAAATCAAGGTATTT. Protein: CAMWGAELGKKIKVF.

In regard to this clone: Translating this DNA gives a protein that differs at residue 5 from the TCRdb one, which belongs to a much larger clone; a read error is likely, and the protein shown is this translation. J is TRGJP and V is TRGV9. TCRdb is silent on the J gene; assignment here came from matching the DNA to germline. Trimming removed 5 bases from V and 1 base from J; junction bases left unmatched: 26. Germline CDR1 and CDR2: GITISATS and ISYDGTV (reference sequence). CDR3 length equals 24 residues. The CDR3 nucleotides read TGTGCCTTGTGGGGTGTAGCTCGCAAGCTTTCAAGGGACGGGCAAGAGTTGGGCAAAAAAATCAAGGTATTT. Protein sequence: CALWGVARKLSRDGQELGKKIKVF.

In this sample, this clone is medium-sized. A much bigger clone sits one base away, suggesting this may be a read error. This CDR3 is also generated by other DNA sequences in the sample. CDR3 sequence (DNA): TGTGCCTTGTGGGAGCAGTTGGGCAAAAAAATCAAGGTATTT. It encodes CALWEQLGKKIKVF. The V and J genes are TRGV9 and TRGJP. Germline trimming cut 3 bases from V and 8 bases from J; bases unmatched to any gene: 1. Germline assignment: CDR1 GITISATS and CDR2 ISYDGTV (reference sequence). CDR3 length equals 14 residues.

This clone was detected ten times or more. The identical CDR3 is also encoded by other nucleotide sequences in the sample. The rearrangement joins TRGV2 to TRGJ1 or TRGJ2. The J gene was not available in TCRdb and was assigned here by matching the DNA to germline segments. Germline values: CDR1 EGSNGY, CDR2 YDSYNSKV. The CDR3 sequence is 12 residues long. The trim removed 0 bases at V and 9 bases at J, leaving 5 bases unmatched. In nucleotides, the CDR3 is TGTGCCACCTGGGACGGGCCCGGTAAGAAACTCTTT. Its translation is CATWDGPGKKLF.

This clone has at least ten counts. TCRdb's entry gives the protein of a much larger clone, which mismatches this DNA's translation at residue 5, likely from a read error; the protein reported here is translated from the DNA. The chain links TRGV9 to TRGJP. The J gene is absent in TCRdb and was assigned here via DNA matching to germline. CDR3 length equals 17 residues. Germline V gene sequence: CDR1 GITISATS, CDR2 ISYDGTV (reference sequence). V lost 5 bases, J lost 5 bases, and 9 bases stayed unmatched. As DNA, the CDR3 is TGTGCCTTGTGGGGGAGAGAAGAAGAGTTGGGCAAAAAAATCAAGGTATTT. Translated: CALWGREEELGKKIKVF.

Comment on this clone: TCRdb records a much larger clone's protein for this DNA, with a difference at residue 7 that likely arises from a read error; the protein given is the translation of the DNA. This rearrangement joins TRGV2 to TRGJ1 or TRGJ2. Per germline, CDR1 EGSNGY and CDR2 YDSYNSKV. V trimming: 0 bases; J trimming: 8 bases; junction bases outside the gene matches: 4. CDR3 length equals 12 residues. The CDR3 is CATWDGKDKKLF. CDR3 nucleotide sequence: TGTGCCACCTGGGACGGGAAGGATAAGAAACTCTTT.

This clone has at least ten counts. The chain employs TRGV9 and TRGJP1. The J gene, left out of TCRdb, was set here by checking the DNA against germline. The germline V gene encodes CDR1 GITISATS and CDR2 ISYDGTV (reference sequence). After removal of 8 bases from V and 3 bases from J, the junction contained 12 bases not matched to a gene. The CDR3 is 15 residues long. CDR3 in DNA: TGTGCCTTGTCACAATACGAGGCCACTGGTTGGTTCAAGATATTT. Translation: CALSQYEATGWFKIF.

This clone has ten or more counts. A far larger clone is just one base off, so this is likely a read error. The identical CDR3 is also encoded by other nucleotide sequences in the sample. The rearrangement uses TRGV9 and TRGJP. CDR1 is GITISATS, CDR2 ISYDGTV, per germline (reference sequence). This CDR3 is built from 18 residues. In DNA, the CDR3 is TGTGCCCTGTGGGAGGGCTTAACGAAAGAGTTGGGCAAAAAAATCAAGGTATTT. This encodes CALWEGLTKELGKKIKVF.

This clone was detected only a few times. This probably arose from a read error, given a far larger clone one base away. Other DNA sequences in the same sample also yield this CDR3. The genes are TRGV9 and TRGJP. The V gene's germline CDR1 is GITISATS and CDR2 ISYDGTV (reference sequence). CDR3 length: 17 residues. CDR3 amino acids: CALWEVPQELGKKIKVF. In DNA, the CDR3 is TGTGCCTTGTGGGAGGTGCCTCAAGAGTTGGGCAAGAAAATCAAGGTATTT.

Comments on this clone: This sequence is one base from a far larger clone and is likely a read error. Other DNA sequences in this specimen translate into the identical CDR3. The chain uses TRGV4 and TRGJ1 or TRGJ2. The J gene was not available in TCRdb and was assigned here by matching the DNA to germline segments. The V gene's germline CDR1 is EGSTGY and CDR2 YDSYTSSV. There are 12 residues in the CDR3. The CDR3 here is CATWTPYYKKLF. The CDR3 bases are TGCGCCACCTGGACTCCCTATTATAAGAAACTCTTT.

This clone was counted between two and nine times. TCRdb's listed protein matches a much larger clone and diverges from this DNA's translation at residue 4, likely through a read error; the protein shown comes from the DNA. This chain links TRGV3 with TRGJP1. TCRdb is silent on the J gene; assignment here came from matching the DNA to germline. This CDR3 has 13 residues. Germline CDR1 reads VTNTFY; CDR2 reads YDVSTARD (reference sequence). CDR3 nucleotides: TGTGCCACCCGGGACAGGCCTGGTTGGTTCAAGATATTT. Its protein product is CATRDRPGWFKIF.

This clone has only a few counts. TCRdb records a much larger clone's protein for this DNA, with a difference at residue 7 that likely arises from a read error; the protein given is the translation of the DNA. The same CDR3 is also encoded by other DNA sequences in this sample. The rearrangement uses TRGV9 and TRGJP. The J gene, missing from TCRdb, was assigned here through DNA to germline matching. In germline, CDR1 is GITISATS, CDR2 ISYDGTV (reference sequence). Unmatched junction bases numbered 8, after V lost 0 bases and J lost 9 bases. The CDR3 covers 17 residues. The CDR3 sequence is CALWEVLGGLGKKIKVF. The CDR3 DNA follows: TGTGCCTTGTGGGAGGTGCTAGGGGGGTTGGGCAAAAAAATCAAGGTATTT.

In its sample, this clone was seen many times. Translating this DNA gives a protein that differs at residue 12 from the TCRdb one, which belongs to a much larger clone; a read error is likely, and the protein shown is this translation. The chain carries TRGV2 and TRGJP2. The CDR3 is 15 amino acids. Germline lookup yields CDR1 EGSNGY and CDR2 YDSYNSKV. CDR3 amino acids: CATRGDPRSDWVKTF. The CDR3 coding sequence is TGTGCCACCCGGGGGGACCCCCGTAGTGATTGGGTCAAGACGTTT.

As regards this clone: The protein TCRdb lists belongs to a much larger clone and differs from this DNA's translation at residue 15, which points to a read error; the protein shown is made from the DNA. The V gene is given as TRGV9, and no J gene call is available. The germline CDR1 and CDR2 sequences are GITISATS and ISYDGTV (reference sequence). CDR3 length equals 17 residues. The CDR3 DNA is TGTGCCTTGTGGGAGGTAAAATCCGAGTTGGGCAAAAAAATCAGGGTATTT. It specifies CALWEVKSELGKKIRVF.

As for this clone: With a much larger clone just one base away, this may be a read error. The V gene is TRGV4, the J gene TRGJ1 or TRGJ2. Germline V gene sequence: CDR1 EGSTGY, CDR2 YDSYTSSV. The CDR3 runs 13 residues. The CDR3 nucleotides read TGTGCTACCTGGGATTTAGCGGGTTATAAGAAACTCTTT. Protein sequence: CATWDLAGYKKLF.

A note on this clone: A read error likely explains why the TCRdb protein, taken from a much larger clone, differs from this DNA's translation at residue 7; the protein shown is translated from the DNA. The genes are TRGV9 and TRGJP. TCRdb is silent on the J gene; assignment here came from matching the DNA to germline. CDR3 size: 18 residues. Germline-derived CDR1 and CDR2 are GITISATS and ISYDGTV (reference sequence). V lost 0 bases to trimming and J lost 9 bases; unmatched junction nucleotides: 11. The CDR3: CALWEVEARRLGKKIKVF. DNA for the CDR3: TGTGCCTTGTGGGAGGTGGAGGCCCGTAGGTTGGGCAAAAAAATCAAGGTATTT.